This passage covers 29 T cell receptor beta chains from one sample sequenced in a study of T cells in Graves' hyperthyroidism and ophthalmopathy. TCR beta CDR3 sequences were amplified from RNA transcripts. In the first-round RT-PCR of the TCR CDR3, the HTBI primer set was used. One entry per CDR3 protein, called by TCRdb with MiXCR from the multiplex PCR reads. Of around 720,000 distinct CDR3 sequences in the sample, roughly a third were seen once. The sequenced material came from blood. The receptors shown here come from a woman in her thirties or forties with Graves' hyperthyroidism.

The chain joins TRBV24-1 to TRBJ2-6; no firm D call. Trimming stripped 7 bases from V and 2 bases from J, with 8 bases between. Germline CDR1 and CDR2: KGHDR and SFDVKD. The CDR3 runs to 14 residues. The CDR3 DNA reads TGTGCCACCAGGGCAACTCCTGGGGCCAACGTCCTGACTTTC. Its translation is CATRATPGANVLTF.

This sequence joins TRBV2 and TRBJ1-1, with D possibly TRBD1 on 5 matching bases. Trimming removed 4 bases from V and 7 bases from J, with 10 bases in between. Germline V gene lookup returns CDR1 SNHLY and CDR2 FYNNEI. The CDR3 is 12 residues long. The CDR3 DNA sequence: TGTGCCAGCAGTGGGGAAGGGGTTGAAGCTTTCTTT. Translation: CASSGEGVEAFF.

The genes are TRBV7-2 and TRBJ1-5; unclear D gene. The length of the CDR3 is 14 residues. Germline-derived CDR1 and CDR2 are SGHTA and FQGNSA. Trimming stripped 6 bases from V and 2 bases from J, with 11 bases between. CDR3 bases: TGTGCCAGCAGTCGGACTGCTGGCAATCAGCCCCAGCATTTT. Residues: CASSRTAGNQPQHF.

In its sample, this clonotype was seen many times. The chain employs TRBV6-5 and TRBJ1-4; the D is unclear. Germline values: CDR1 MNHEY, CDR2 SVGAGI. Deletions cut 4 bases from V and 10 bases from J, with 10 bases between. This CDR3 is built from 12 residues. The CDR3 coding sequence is TGTGCCAGCAGTTCTTTATCAGGAAAACTGTTTTTT. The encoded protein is CASSSLSGKLFF.

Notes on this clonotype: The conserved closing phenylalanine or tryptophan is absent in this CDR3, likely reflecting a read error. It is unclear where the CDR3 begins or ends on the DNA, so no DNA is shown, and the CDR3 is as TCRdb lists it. CDR3 in amino acids: CSASGGLGQGALT. V and J are TRBV20-1 and TRBJ2-5; the DNA was not compared with TRBD1, the D call given in the table. The CDR3 sequence runs 13 residues, both termini included. CDR1 and CDR2 from the germline V gene are DFQATT and SNEGSKA (reference sequence).

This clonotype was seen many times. DNA of the CDR3: TGTGCCAGCGTATTACAGGGGGGCTCCCAAGAGACCCAGTACTTC. Its translation: CASVLQGGSQETQYF. The chain combines TRBV2 with TRBJ2-5; 8 nucleotides match TRBD1. Germline loops: CDR1 SNHLY, CDR2 FYNNEI. The CDR3 extends over 15 amino acids. With 8 bases clipped from V and 1 base from J, the junction kept 9 bases outside the gene matches.

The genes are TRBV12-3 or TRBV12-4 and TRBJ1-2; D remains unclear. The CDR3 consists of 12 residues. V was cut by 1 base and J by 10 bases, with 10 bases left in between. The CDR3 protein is CASSLVEMDYTF. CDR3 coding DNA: TGTGCCAGCAGTTTAGTGGAGATGGACTACACCTTC.

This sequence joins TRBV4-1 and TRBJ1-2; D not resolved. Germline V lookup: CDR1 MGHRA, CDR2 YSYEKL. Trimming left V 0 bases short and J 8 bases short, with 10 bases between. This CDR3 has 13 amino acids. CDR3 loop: CASSQDGFGGYTF. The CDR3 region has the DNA TGCGCCAGCAGCCAAGATGGGTTCGGCGGCTACACCTTC.

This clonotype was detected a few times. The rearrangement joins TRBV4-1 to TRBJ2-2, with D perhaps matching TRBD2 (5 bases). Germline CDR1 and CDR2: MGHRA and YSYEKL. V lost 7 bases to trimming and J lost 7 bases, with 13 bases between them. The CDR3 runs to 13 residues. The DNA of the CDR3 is TGCGCCAGCACGCCCGCCGGGGACGGGGAGCTGTTTTTT. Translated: CASTPAGDGELFF.

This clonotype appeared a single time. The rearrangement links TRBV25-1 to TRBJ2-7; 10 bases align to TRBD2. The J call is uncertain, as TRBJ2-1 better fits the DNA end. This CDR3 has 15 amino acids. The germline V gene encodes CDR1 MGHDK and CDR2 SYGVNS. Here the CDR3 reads CASSHAGTSVNEQFF. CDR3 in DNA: TGTGCCAGCAGCCATGCCGGGACTAGCGTCAATGAGCAGTTCTTC.

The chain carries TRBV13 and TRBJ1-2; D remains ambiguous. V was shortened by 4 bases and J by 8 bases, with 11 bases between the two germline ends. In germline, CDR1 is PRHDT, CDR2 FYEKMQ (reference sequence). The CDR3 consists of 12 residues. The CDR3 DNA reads TGTGCCAGCAGCTACTGGGTAGAAGGCTACACCTTC. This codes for CASSYWVEGYTF.

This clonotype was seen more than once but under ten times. The CDR3 sequence is CASSLVGGTGGRGYTF. The DNA of the CDR3 is TGTGCCAGCAGCTTAGTCGGGGGGACAGGGGGTCGGGGCTACACCTTC. The chain has TRBV7-8 and TRBJ1-2; TRBD1 agrees at 11 bases. The CDR3 is made up of 16 amino acids. V dropped 1 base and J dropped 8; count of bases not matched to a gene: 9. Germline-derived CDR1 and CDR2 are SGHVS and FQNEAQ.

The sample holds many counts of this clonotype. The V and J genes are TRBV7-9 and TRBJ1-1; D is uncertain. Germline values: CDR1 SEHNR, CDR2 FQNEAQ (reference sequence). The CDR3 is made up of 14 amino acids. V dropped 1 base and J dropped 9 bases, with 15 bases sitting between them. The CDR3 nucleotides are TGTGCCAGCAGCTTAGAGGCGCCACCAGAAAAAGCTTTCTTT. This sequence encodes CASSLEAPPEKAFF.

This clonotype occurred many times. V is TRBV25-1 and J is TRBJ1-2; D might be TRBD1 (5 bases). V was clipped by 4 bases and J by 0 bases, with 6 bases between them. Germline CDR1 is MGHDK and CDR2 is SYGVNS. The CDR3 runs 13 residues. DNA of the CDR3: TGTGCCAGCAGTGTGGGGGCTAACTATGGCTACACCTTC. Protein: CASSVGANYGYTF.

CDR3 in amino acids: CSAPSGVANEKLFF. CDR3 sequence (DNA): TGCAGTGCTCCCTCAGGGGTAGCTAATGAAAAACTGTTTTTT. The genes are TRBV20-1 and TRBJ1-4; a possible D gene is TRBD1 (6 bases). The CDR3 spans 14 residues. V dropped 5 bases and J dropped 3 bases, with 13 bases sitting between them. Germline V CDR1 and CDR2: DFQATT, SNEGSKA (reference sequence).

CDR3 in amino acids: CASSYRGQASQPQHF. The CDR3 DNA sequence: TGTGCCAGCAGCTACCGGGGACAGGCGAGTCAGCCCCAGCATTTT. The chain uses TRBV7-9 and TRBJ1-5, with 8 bases matching TRBD1. The CDR3 has 15 amino acids. J was trimmed by 6 bases and V by 4 bases; bases with no gene match: 8. Germline lookup yields CDR1 SEHNR and CDR2 FQNEAQ (reference sequence).

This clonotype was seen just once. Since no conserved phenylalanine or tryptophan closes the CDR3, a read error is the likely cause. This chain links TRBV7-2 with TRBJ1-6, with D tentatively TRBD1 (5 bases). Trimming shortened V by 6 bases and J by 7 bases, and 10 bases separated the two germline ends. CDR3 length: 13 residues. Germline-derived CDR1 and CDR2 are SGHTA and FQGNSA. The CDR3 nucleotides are TGTGCCAGCAGTCGAACAGGAAATTCACCCCTCCACCTT. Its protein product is CASSRTGNSPLHL.

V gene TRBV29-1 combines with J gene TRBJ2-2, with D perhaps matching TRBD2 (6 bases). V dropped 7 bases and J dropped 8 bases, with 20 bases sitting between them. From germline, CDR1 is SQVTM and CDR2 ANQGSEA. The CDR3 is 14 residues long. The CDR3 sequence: CSATNGTPEGELFF. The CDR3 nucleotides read TGCAGCGCTACTAACGGGACTCCGGAAGGGGAGCTGTTTTTT.

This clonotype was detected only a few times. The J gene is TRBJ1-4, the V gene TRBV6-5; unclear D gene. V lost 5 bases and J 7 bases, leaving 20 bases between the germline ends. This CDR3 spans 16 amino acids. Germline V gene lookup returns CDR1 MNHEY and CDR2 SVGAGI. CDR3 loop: CASSERWSTSGEKLFF. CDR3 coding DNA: TGTGCCAGCAGTGAACGGTGGTCGACATCGGGTGAAAAACTGTTTTTT.

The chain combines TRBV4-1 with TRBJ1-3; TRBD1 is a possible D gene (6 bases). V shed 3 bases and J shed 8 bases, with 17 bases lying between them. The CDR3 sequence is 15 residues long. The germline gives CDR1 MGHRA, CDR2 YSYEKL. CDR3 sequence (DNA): TGCGCCAGCAGCCACTCCAGGGGAGGAGGAGACACCATATATTTT. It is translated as CASSHSRGGGDTIYF.

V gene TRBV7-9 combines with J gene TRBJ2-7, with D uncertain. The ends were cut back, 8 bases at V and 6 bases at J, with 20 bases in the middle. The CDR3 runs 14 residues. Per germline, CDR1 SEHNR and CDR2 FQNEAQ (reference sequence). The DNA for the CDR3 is TGTGCCAGCTCACCCGGATTCCCACTCATCGAGCAGTACTTC. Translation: CASSPGFPLIEQYF.

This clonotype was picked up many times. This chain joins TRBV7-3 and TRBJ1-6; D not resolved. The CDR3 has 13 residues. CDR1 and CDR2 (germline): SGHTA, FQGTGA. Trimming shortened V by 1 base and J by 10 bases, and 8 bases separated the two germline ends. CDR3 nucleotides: TGTGCCAGCAGCTTAAATGGGGAATCACCCCTCCACTTT. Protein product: CASSLNGESPLHF.

CDR3: CASSLGGGGLENQPQHF. CDR3 coding DNA: TGTGCCAGCAGTTTAGGGGGTGGTGGTCTAGAGAATCAGCCCCAGCATTTT. The chain uses TRBV12-3 or TRBV12-4 and TRBJ1-5, with D hard to call. The V end was cut by 1 base, the J end by 4 bases, with 17 bases between. The CDR3 spans 17 residues.

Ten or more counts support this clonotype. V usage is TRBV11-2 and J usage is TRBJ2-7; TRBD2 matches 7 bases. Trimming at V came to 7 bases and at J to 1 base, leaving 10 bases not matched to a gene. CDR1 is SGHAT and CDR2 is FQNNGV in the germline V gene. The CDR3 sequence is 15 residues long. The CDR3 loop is CASTSTAGVSYEQYF. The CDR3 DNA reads TGTGCCAGCACTTCCACCGCGGGAGTGTCCTACGAGCAGTACTTC. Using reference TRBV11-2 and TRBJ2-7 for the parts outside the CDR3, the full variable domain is EAGVAQSPRYKIIEKRQSVAFWCNPISGHATLYWYQQILGQGPKLLIQFQNNGVVDDSQLPKDRFSAERLKGVDSTLKIQPAKLEDSAVYLCASTSTAGVSYEQYFGPGTRLTVT.

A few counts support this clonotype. The CDR3 spells CASSKSGYQETQYF. Written as DNA, the CDR3 is TGCGCCAGCAGCAAATCAGGGTACCAAGAGACCCAGTACTTC. This chain uses TRBV5-1 with TRBJ2-5; possibly TRBD1 for D (5 bases). Germline CDR1 is SGHRS and CDR2 is YFSETQ. Trimming left V 4 bases short and J 0 bases short, with 10 bases between. The CDR3 has 14 amino acids.

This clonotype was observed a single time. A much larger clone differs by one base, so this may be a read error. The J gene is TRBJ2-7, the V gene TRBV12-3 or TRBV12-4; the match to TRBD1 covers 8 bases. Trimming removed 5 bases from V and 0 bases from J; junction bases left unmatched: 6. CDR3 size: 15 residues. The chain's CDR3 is CASSDSQGASYEQYF. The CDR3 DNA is TGTGCCAGCAGTGATAGTCAGGGGGCCTCCTACGAGCAGTACTTC.

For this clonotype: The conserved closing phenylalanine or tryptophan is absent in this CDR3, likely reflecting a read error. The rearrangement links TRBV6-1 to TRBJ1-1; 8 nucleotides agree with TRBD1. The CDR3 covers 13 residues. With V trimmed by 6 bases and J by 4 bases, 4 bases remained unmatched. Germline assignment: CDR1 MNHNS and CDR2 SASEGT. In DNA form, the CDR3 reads TGTGCCAGCAGACCAACAGGGGGCACTGAAGCTTTCTAT. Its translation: CASRPTGGTEAFY.

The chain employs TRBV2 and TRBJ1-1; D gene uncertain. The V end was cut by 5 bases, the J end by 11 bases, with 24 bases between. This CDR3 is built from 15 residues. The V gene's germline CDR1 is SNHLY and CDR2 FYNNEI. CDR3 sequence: CASSFVPPGSNAAFF. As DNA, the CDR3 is TGTGCCAGCAGTTTTGTCCCCCCGGGCTCCAACGCGGCTTTCTTT.

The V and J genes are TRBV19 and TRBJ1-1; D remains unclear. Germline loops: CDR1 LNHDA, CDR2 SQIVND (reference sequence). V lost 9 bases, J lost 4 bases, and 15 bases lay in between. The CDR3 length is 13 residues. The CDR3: CASTQRPFTEAFF. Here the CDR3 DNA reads TGTGCCAGCACCCAAAGACCGTTCACTGAAGCTTTCTTT.